Given below is one TCR beta chain in context. As yet, its antigen is unknown. This sample also contains other DNA sequences that code for the same CDR3. Each PCR replicate from the sorted subsets contained 200 to 250 ng DNA, which is about 31,000 T cell genomes. The data were produced by immunoSEQ multiplex PCR, yet TCRdb's version contains in-frame clones alone and is incomplete. The sample carries roughly 590,000 clones, roughly 95% recorded once. The naive CD8 population came from CD45RO-negative cells selected for CCR7, without terminally differentiated effector memory CD45RA+ cells. The data were taken from a study of shared clonotypes between healthy human individuals. Study-wide background: Three plates each covered CD4 naive and memory; CD8 naive two, CD8 memory one. Findings and limits, study-wide: The study found roughly 5.3% of naive CD4 clonotypes shared across several donors.

The receptor comes from a woman in her 30s in good health. Sequenced sample: naive CD8+ T cells sorted from blood.

The CDR3 bases are TGTGCCAGCAGTCCAGAGGGAGCGGGGGCCAACGTCCTGACTTTC. This codes for CASSPEGAGANVLTF. The gene calls are TRBV6-5 and TRBJ2-6; TRBD2 is a possible D gene (5 bases). Trimming took 5 bases from V and 4 from J, leaving 12 bases between them. Germline V gene lookup returns CDR1 MNHEY and CDR2 SVGAGI. The length of the CDR3 is 15 residues.